This TCR beta chain was captured by sequencing in a study of shared clonotypes between healthy human individuals. Study findings and constraints: Naive subsets, compared against memory subsets, generally had larger estimated richness values. For naive CD4 cells, 5% to 6.5% of clonotypes were shared across a handful of donors.

Looked up from germline, CDR1 is MGHRA and CDR2 is YSYEKL. CDR3 length equals 15 residues. Trimming took 4 bases from V and 4 from J; bases not matched to a gene: 7. Positively selected for CCR7, the CD45RO-negative cells used as naive CD8 cells excluded terminally differentiated effector memory CD45RA+ cells. The assay was run at deep level. It was across several immunoSEQ plates that each subset's genomic DNA was evenly split. Profiled with immunoSEQ multiplex PCR; TCRdb holds only in-frame clones, not every one. The sample holds about 2 million clones; 85% to 95% are singletons and the top ten take 1.1%. In the case of this clone: Its specificity is not known.

This chain joins TRBV4-1 and TRBJ2-1; 7 bases agree with TRBD1. Sequenced: naive CD8+ T cells sorted from blood. The source of this sequence is a man aged 18 to 30 in good health. The chain's CDR3 is CASSPRQGVYNEQFF. The CDR3 nucleotides are TGCGCCAGCAGCCCCCGGCAGGGGGTGTACAATGAGCAGTTCTTC.